Listed below are T cell receptor beta chains from one sample, sequenced in a study of CD4 and CD8 cells across lung adenocarcinoma regions. In TCRdb, the PCR reads were re-called with MiXCR into one record per CDR3 protein. The table shows 3,200 or so distinct CDR3 sequences, with roughly 49% occurring only once. Input material: CD8+ T cells from the center of a lung tumor. The receptors shown here come from a male donor with lung adenocarcinoma. The CD4 and CD8 labels of this study may be unreliable. The CDR3 runs from the conserved cysteine through the conserved F or W. D genes are given only for firm matches. Expanded clones get a size class; other rows say once, few or many, or leave the size out.

TRBV7-2	-	15	TRBJ2-5	TRBD2	CASSRVSGRGETQYF	TGTGCCAGCAGCCGTGTAAGCGGGAGGGGGGAGACCCAGTACTTC
TRBV6-1	-	14	TRBJ2-3	TRBD2	CASSEGTRKDTQYF	TGTGCCAGCAGTGAAGGGACTAGGAAAGATACGCAGTATTTT
TRBV6-1	-	17	TRBJ2-3	-	CASSQGLPGVRTDKQYF	TGTGCCAGCAGCCAAGGGCTACCGGGTGTTCGCACAGATAAGCAGTATTTC
TRBV6-1	few	14	TRBJ1-2	TRBD1	CASSGGQAPYGYTF	TGTGCCAGCAGTGGGGGACAGGCGCCCTATGGCTACACCTTC
TRBV27	-	16	TRBJ2-7	-	CASSHSGVARSYEQYF	TGTGCCAGCAGTCATTCGGGGGTAGCGCGGTCCTACGAGCAGTACTTC
TRBV6-5	medium-sized	16	TRBJ2-3	-	CASSFSPEGGTDTQYF	TGTGCCAGCAGTTTCTCGCCAGAGGGGGGCACAGATACGCAGTATTTT
TRBV27	-	19	TRBJ2-2	TRBD2	CASSWQGLPQRENTGELFF	TGTGCCAGCAGTTGGCAGGGACTGCCACAGCGGGAAAACACCGGGGAGCTGTTTTTT
TRBV6-1	few	16	TRBJ1-1	TRBD1	CASIPGDRSPKGEAFF	TGTGCCAGCATCCCTGGGGACAGGTCCCCCAAAGGTGAAGCTTTCTTT
TRBV5-4	medium-sized	17	TRBJ2-3	TRBD2	CASSTRLAGGPTDTQYF	TGTGCCAGCAGCACAAGACTAGCGGGAGGGCCCACAGATACGCAGTATTTT
TRBV27	once	16	TRBJ2-5	-	CASRGRGGGGTDTQYF	TGTGCCAGCAGGGGGCGAGGGGGGGGAGGCACAGATACGCAGTACTTC
TRBV6-1	medium-sized	18	TRBJ2-3	TRBD2	CASSEIGTSGRATDTQYF	TGTGCCAGCAGTGAAATCGGGACTAGCGGGAGGGCTACAGATACGCAGTATTTT
TRBV6-5	medium-sized	11	TRBJ2-5	-	CASSFGYAQYF	TGTGCCAGCAGTTTCGGATACGCGCAGTACTTC
TRBV5-3	-	11	TRBJ2-3	-	CARSLREPQYF	TGTGCCAGAAGCTTGCGGGAGCCGCAGTATTTT
TRBV27	-	17	TRBJ2-3	-	CASRVGAGGSGTETQYF	TGTGCCAGCAGAGTTGGGGCTGGGGGCAGTGGCACAGAGACGCAGTATTTC
TRBV30	-	15	TRBJ2-3	TRBD2	CAWSVLAGVTDTQYF	TGTGCCTGGAGTGTCCTAGCGGGGGTCACAGATACGCAGTATTTT
TRBV6-1	-	15	TRBJ2-1	-	CASTRGVASYNEQFF	TGTGCCAGCACGAGAGGGGTCGCTTCCTACAATGAGCAGTTCTTC
TRBV29-1	-	14	TRBJ2-1	TRBD1	CSGVTGGTYNEQFF	TGCAGCGGGGTGACAGGGGGGACGTACAATGAGCAGTTCTTC
TRBV27	medium-sized	12	TRBJ2-5	TRBD1	CASISRDRQQYF	TGTGCCAGCATTTCCCGGGACAGGCAGCAGTACTTC
TRBV27	-	17	TRBJ2-1	-	CASSNNLRGVRYNEQFF	TGTGCCAGCAGTAACAATCTCAGGGGTGTTAGGTACAATGAGCAGTTCTTC
TRBV7-2	medium-sized	16	TRBJ2-3	TRBD2	CASSPGTSGNTDTQYF	TGTGCCAGCAGCCCAGGGACTAGCGGAAACACAGATACGCAGTATTTT
TRBV6-1	once	13	TRBJ2-1	-	CASSAVGGNKQFF	TGTGCCAGCAGTGCTGTGGGTGGCAATAAGCAGTTCTTC
TRBV9	-	14	TRBJ2-1	TRBD2	CASSVAGGNNEQFF	TGTGCCAGCAGCGTAGCGGGAGGGAACAATGAGCAGTTCTTC
TRBV7-2	medium-sized	15	TRBJ2-6	TRBD2	CASSSGLAGNNVLTF	TGTGCCAGCAGCTCCGGACTAGCGGGTAACAACGTCCTGACTTTC
TRBV6-1	once	16	TRBJ2-3	TRBD2	CASMRLAGSGAGALYF	TGTGCCAGCATGCGACTAGCGGGATCAGGCGCAGGGGCGCTGTATTTT
TRBV6-1	-	15	TRBJ2-3	-	CASSEVAGWTDTQYF	TGTGCCAGCAGTGAGGTCGCAGGTTGGACAGATACGCAGTATTTT
TRBV27	medium-sized	14	TRBJ1-2	TRBD1	CASSYGQGNYGYTF	TGTGCCAGCAGTTACGGACAGGGAAACTATGGCTACACCTTC
TRBV7-2	many	15	TRBJ2-1	-	CASSHAAAVQETQFF	TGTGCCAGCAGCCATGCCGCGGCAGTCCAAGAGACCCAGTTCTTC
TRBV6-1	-	15	TRBJ2-7	TRBD2	CASRKLGLARETQYF	TGTGCCAGCAGAAAGCTGGGACTAGCCCGAGAGACGCAGTACTTC
TRBV25-1	medium-sized	14	TRBJ2-7	-	CASSPVGSTYEQYF	TGTGCCAGCAGTCCCGTTGGGAGCACCTACGAGCAGTACTTC
TRBV27	-	18	TRBJ2-3	TRBD2	CASSSSGSGGRDTDTQYF	TGTGCCAGCAGTTCCTCGGGTAGCGGGGGCCGTGACACAGATACGCAGTACTTT
TRBV6-1	-	13	TRBJ2-2	-	CASNAQETGELFF	TGTGCCAGCAACGCACAGGAGACCGGGGAGCTGTTTTTT
TRBV25-1	-	12	TRBJ2-2	-	CASGDGTGELFF	TGTGCCTCTGGGGACGGCACCGGGGAGCTGTTTTTT
TRBV25-1	-	13	TRBJ2-1	-	CASSRGGYNEQFF	TGTGCCAGCAGTCGGGGTGGATACAATGAGCAGTTCTTC
TRBV7-2	medium-sized	15	TRBJ2-7	TRBD2	CASSLGTSTYNEQYF	TGTGCCAGCAGCTTAGGGACTAGCACCTACAATGAGCAGTACTTC
TRBV6-1	-	17	TRBJ2-6	-	CASTGIGAAPGSNVLSF	TGTGCCAGCACCGGGATAGGGGCTGCTCCGGGCTCCAACGTCCTGTCTTTC
TRBV6-5	-	19	TRBJ2-3	TRBD2	CASSYSLTSGSRRTDTQYF	TGTGCCAGCAGTTACTCGCTGACTAGCGGGTCCCGACGCACAGATACGCAGTATTTT
TRBV9	-	16	TRBJ2-1	TRBD2	CASSVGTSGEQGGQFF	TGTGCCAGCAGCGTAGGGACTAGCGGGGAGCAAGGTGGGCAGTTCTTC
TRBV6-2/TRBV6-3	-	16	TRBJ2-3	TRBD2	CASSTEVAGRRDTQYF	TGTGCCAGCAGTACCGAGGTAGCGGGAAGGAGAGATACGCAGTATTTT
TRBV6-1	-	17	TRBJ2-3	TRBD2	CASSDQPSGGGTDTQYF	TGTGCCAGCAGTGACCAACCCAGCGGGGGGGGCACAGATACGCAGTATTTT
TRBV25-1	-	13	TRBJ1-2	-	CASSDSLNYGYTF	TGTGCCAGCAGTGATTCACTTAACTATGGCTACACCTTC
TRBV6-1	-	15	TRBJ2-1	TRBD2	CASSRSGLADNEQFF	TGTGCCAGCAGTCGCTCAGGACTAGCCGACAATGAGCAGTTCTTC
TRBV7-2	-	15	TRBJ2-5	-	CASSLVVGRGETQYF	TGTGCCAGCAGCTTAGTGGTGGGACGGGGGGAGACCCAGTACTTC
TRBV6-5	few	15	TRBJ2-5	TRBD2	CASSYSTSATETQYF	TGTGCCAGCAGTTACTCGACTAGCGCCACGGAGACCCAGTACTTC
TRBV6-2/TRBV6-3	-	12	TRBJ2-3	-	CASSYSKDTQYF	TGTGCCAGCAGTTACTCGAAGGATACGCAGTATTTT
TRBV7-3	-	12	TRBJ2-1	TRBD1	CASSGPGGEQFF	TGTGCCAGCAGCGGACCAGGGGGTGAGCAGTTCTTC
TRBV28	few	14	TRBJ2-1	TRBD2	CASILTSGYNEQFF	TGTGCCAGCATCTTAACTAGCGGATACAATGAGCAGTTCTTC
TRBV6-4	medium-sized	14	TRBJ2-3	-	CASSDGTDTDTQYF	TGTGCCAGCAGTGACGGGACGGACACAGATACGCAGTATTTT
TRBV6-4	-	16	TRBJ2-3	TRBD1	CASSDRIGQGPDTQYF	TGTGCCAGCAGTGACAGAATCGGACAGGGACCAGATACGCAGTATTTT
TRBV6-1	-	13	TRBJ2-7	-	CASGSGPHNEQYF	TGTGCCAGCGGATCAGGGCCACACAATGAGCAGTACTTC
TRBV4-1	-	15	TRBJ1-5	-	CASSQDQRRNQPQHF	TGCGCCAGCAGCCAAGACCAAAGGCGAAATCAGCCCCAGCATTTT
TRBV28	-	15	TRBJ2-1	-	CASSPHTQTRGVQFF	TGTGCCAGCAGTCCTCATACGCAGACCAGGGGGGTGCAGTTCTTC
TRBV5-8	-	16	TRBJ2-3	TRBD2	CASSLGLAGLTDTQYF	TGTGCCAGCAGCTTGGGACTAGCGGGACTCACAGATACGCAGTATTTT
TRBV27	few	16	TRBJ1-4	TRBD1	CASSLRTGTPKEKLFF	TGTGCCAGCAGTTTAAGGACAGGTACGCCCAAAGAAAAACTGTTTTTT
TRBV27	-	17	TRBJ2-7	-	CASSPWGGASGSYEQYF	TGTGCCAGCAGCCCATGGGGGGGGGCTTCTGGGTCCTACGAGCAGTACTTC
TRBV7-2	-	17	TRBJ2-1	TRBD1	CASSLGSVTGGQNEQFF	TGTGCCAGCAGCTTAGGGTCCGTAACAGGGGGCCAGAATGAGCAGTTCTTC